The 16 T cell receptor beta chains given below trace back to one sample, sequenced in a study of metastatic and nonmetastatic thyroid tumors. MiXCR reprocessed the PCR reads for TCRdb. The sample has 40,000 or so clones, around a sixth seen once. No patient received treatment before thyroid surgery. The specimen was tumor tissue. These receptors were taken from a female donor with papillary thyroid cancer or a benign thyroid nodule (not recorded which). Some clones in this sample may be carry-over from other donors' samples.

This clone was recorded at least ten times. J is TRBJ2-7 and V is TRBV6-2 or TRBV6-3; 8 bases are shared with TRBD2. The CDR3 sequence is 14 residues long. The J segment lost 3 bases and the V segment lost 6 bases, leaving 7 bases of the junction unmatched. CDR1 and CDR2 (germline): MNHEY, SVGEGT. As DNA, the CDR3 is TGTGCCAGCAGGCAGCGGGAGTTGAGCTACGAGCAGTACTTC. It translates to CASRQRELSYEQYF.

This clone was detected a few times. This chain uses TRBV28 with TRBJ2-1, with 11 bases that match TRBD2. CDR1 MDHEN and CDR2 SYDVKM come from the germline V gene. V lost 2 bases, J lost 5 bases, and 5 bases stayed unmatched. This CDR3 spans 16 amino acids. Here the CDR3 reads CASSLGGTSGNNEQFF. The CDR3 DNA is TGTGCCAGCAGTTTAGGGGGGACTAGCGGTAACAATGAGCAGTTCTTC.

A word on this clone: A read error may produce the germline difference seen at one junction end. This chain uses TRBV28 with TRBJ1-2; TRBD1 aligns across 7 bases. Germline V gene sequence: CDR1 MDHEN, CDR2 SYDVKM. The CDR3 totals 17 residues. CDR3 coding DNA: TGTGCCAGCAGTTCCCCGGAGGGGGCAGACACTGGCTATTGCTACACCTTC. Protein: CASSSPEGADTGYCYTF.

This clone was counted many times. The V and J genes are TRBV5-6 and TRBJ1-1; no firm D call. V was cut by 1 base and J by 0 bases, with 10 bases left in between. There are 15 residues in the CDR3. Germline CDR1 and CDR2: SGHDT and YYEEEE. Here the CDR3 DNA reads TGTGCCAGCAGCTTGTTATTAGGGTTGAACACTGAAGCTTTCTTT. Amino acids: CASSLLLGLNTEAFF.

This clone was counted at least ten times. The CDR3 reads CASSQDSILGTGELDEQFF. In DNA form, the CDR3 reads TGCGCCAGCAGCCAAGATAGTATTTTAGGGACAGGGGAATTAGATGAGCAGTTCTTC. The chain recombines TRBV4-3 with TRBJ2-1, with 10 bases that match TRBD1. The CDR3 spans 19 residues. Germline assignment: CDR1 LGHNA and CDR2 YSLEER. After removal of 0 bases from V and 8 bases from J, the junction contained 16 bases not matched to a gene.

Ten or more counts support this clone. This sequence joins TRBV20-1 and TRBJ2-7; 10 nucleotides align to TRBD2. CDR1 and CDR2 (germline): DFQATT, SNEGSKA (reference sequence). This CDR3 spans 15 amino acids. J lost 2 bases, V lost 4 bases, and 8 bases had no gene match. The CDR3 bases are TGCAGTGCTAAACTTAGCGGGAGGCCCCCCTACGAGCAGTACTTC. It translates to CSAKLSGRPPYEQYF.

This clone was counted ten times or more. CDR3 region: CASSLRFRSGGGETQYF. CDR3 DNA sequence: TGTGCCAGCAGTTTAAGGTTTCGGAGCGGAGGAGGAGAGACCCAGTACTTC. The V call is TRBV28, the J call TRBJ2-5; D may be TRBD2 (5 bases). V lost 2 bases and J lost 4, with 20 bases in between. CDR3 length equals 17 residues. CDR1 and CDR2 from the germline V gene are MDHEN and SYDVKM.

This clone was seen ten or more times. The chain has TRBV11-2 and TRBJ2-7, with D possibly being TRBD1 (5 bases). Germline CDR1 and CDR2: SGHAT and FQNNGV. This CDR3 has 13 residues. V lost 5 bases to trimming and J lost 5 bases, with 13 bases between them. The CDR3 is CASSTDSSHEQYF. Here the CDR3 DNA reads TGTGCCAGCAGCACTGACAGTTCCCACGAGCAGTACTTC.

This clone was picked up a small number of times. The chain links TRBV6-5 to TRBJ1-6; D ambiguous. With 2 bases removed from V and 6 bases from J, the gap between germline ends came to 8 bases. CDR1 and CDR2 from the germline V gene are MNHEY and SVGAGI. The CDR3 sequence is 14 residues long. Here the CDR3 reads CASSYLVGNSPLHF. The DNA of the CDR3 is TGTGCCAGCAGTTACCTGGTGGGTAATTCACCCCTCCACTTT.

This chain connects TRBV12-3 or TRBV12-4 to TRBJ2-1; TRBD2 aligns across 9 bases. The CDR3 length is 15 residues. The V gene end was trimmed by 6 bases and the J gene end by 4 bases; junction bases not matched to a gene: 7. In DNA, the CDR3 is TGTGCCAGCAGGAGACTAGCGGTAGGGTACAATGAGCAGTTCTTC. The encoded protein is CASRRLAVGYNEQFF.

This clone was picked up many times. The CDR3 DNA reads as TGTGCCAGCAGGCCCGGGACTAGACGACCCACAGATACGCAGTATTTT. Translated, it gives CASRPGTRRPTDTQYF. This chain connects TRBV28 to TRBJ2-3; 8 nucleotides agree with TRBD2. Germline CDR1 reads MDHEN; CDR2 reads SYDVKM. This CDR3 is built from 16 residues. Germline trimming cut 6 bases from V and 2 bases from J; bases unmatched to any gene: 10.

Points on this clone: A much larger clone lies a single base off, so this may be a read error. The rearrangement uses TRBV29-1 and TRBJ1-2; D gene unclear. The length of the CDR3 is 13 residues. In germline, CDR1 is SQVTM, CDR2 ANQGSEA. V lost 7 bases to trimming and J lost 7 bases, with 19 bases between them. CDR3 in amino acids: CSAAMSVGSGYTF. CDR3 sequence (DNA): TGCAGCGCCGCAATGAGTGTGGGCTCTGGCTACACCTTC.

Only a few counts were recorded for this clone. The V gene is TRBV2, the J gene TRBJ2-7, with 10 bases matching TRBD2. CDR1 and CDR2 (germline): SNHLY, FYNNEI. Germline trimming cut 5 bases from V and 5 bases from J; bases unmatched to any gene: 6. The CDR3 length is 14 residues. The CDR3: CASSPGLATHEQYF. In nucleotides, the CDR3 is TGTGCCAGCAGTCCGGGACTAGCGACACACGAGCAGTACTTC.

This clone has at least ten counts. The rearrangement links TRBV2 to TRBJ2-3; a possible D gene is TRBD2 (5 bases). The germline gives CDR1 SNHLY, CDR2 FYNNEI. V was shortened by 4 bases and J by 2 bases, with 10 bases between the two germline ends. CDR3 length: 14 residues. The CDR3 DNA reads TGTGCCAGCAGTGGGACTTTTTCCACAGATACGCAGTATTTT. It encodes CASSGTFSTDTQYF.

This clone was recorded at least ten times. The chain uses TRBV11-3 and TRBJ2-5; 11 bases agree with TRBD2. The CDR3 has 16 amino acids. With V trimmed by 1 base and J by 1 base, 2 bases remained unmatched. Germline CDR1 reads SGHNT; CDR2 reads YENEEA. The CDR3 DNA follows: TGTGCCAGCAGCTTAGTTGGGACTAGCGGCCAAGAGACCCAGTACTTC. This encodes CASSLVGTSGQETQYF.

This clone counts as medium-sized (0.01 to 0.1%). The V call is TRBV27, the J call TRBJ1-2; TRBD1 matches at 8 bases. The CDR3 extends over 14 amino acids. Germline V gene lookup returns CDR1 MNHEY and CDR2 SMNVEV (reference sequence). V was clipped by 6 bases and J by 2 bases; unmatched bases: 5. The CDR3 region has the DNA TGTGCCAGCAGCTGGAGACAGGGGAACTATGGCTACACCTTC. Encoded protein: CASSWRQGNYGYTF.